This TCR beta chain was obtained from a study of T cell repertoires in cytomegalovirus infection. As to this clonotype: Its antigen is still unknown.

Using its own MiXCR run on the reads, TCRdb lists one record per CDR3 protein. The repertoire holds hundreds of thousands of distinct CDR3 sequences, with about a third as singletons. V was clipped by 5 bases and J by 6 bases; unmatched bases: 11. Germline assignment: CDR1 MNHNS and CDR2 SASEGT. There are 15 residues in the CDR3. The specimen was cultured CD8+ T cells from PBMCs, collected from culture after CMV antigen stimulation. This clonotype was obtained from a human donor in good health (CMV status not recorded). Some clones in this sample may be carry-over from other donors' samples. This sequence joins TRBV6-1 and TRBJ2-7; 9 nucleotides agree with TRBD1. CDR3 sequence (DNA): TGTGCCAGCAGTTATTACCGGGACAGGGTCTCCGAGCAGTACGTC. Its protein product is CASSYYRDRVSEQYV.